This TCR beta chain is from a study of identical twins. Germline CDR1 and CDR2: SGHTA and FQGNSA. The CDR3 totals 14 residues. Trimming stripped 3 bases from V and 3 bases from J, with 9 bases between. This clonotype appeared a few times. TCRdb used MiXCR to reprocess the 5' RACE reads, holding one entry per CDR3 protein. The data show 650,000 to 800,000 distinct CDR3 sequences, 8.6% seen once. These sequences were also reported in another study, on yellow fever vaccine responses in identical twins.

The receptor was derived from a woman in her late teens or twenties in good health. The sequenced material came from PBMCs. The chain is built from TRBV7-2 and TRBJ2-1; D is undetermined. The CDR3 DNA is TGTGCCAGCAGCTTGAGCCTTTTCTACAATGAGCAGTTCTTC. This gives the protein CASSLSLFYNEQFF.